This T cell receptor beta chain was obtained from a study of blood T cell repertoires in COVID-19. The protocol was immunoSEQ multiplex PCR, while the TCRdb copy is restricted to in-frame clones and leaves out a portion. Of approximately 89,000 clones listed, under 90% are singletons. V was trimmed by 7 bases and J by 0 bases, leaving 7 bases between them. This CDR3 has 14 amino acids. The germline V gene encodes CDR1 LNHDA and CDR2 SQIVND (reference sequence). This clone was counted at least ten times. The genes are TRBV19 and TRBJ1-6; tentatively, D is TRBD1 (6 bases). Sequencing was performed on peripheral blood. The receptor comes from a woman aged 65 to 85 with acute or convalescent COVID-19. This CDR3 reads CASMDSSYNSPLHF. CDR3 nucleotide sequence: TGTGCCAGTATGGACAGCTCCTATAATTCACCCCTCCACTTT.